This passage covers 7 T cell receptor beta chains from one sample sequenced in a study of cytomegalovirus exposure and HLA in healthy donors. PCR primers comprised 60 Vbeta and 13 Jbeta primers. Here immunoSEQ multiplex PCR was the method, and the copy in TCRdb shows in-frame clones only, minus some. This table holds more than 150,000 clones, about 80% found once. Sequencing was done on a sample of PBMCs. These receptors were collected from a man aged 40-55 years in good health and CMV-seronegative.

This clone was seen only a few times. The rearrangement links TRBV5-4 to TRBJ1-2, with D unresolved. This CDR3 is 13 amino acids long. Germline CDR1 SGHNT, CDR2 YYREEE (reference sequence). V was clipped by 3 bases and J by 1 base, with 7 bases between them. CDR3 residues: CASSSSNNYGYTF. The CDR3 nucleotides are TGTGCCAGCAGCTCGAGCAATAACTATGGCTACACCTTC.

J is TRBJ2-3 and V is TRBV5-1, with 8 bases aligning to TRBD2. With 5 bases clipped from V and 6 bases from J, the junction kept 11 bases outside the gene matches. Germline CDR1 is SGHRS and CDR2 is YFSETQ. This CDR3 has 15 amino acids. The CDR3 region is CASRPGVAGRDTQYF. Here the CDR3 DNA reads TGCGCCAGCAGACCCGGAGTAGCGGGAAGGGATACGCAGTATTTT.

V usage is TRBV19 and J usage is TRBJ2-1; no reliable D call. The germline V gene has CDR1 LNHDA and CDR2 SQIVND (reference sequence). Trimming stripped 0 bases from V and 4 bases from J, with 4 bases between. CDR3 length: 13 residues. The CDR3 coding sequence is TGTGCCAGTAGTATAGAAGCGTACAATGAGCAGTTCTTC. This encodes CASSIEAYNEQFF.

The chain joins TRBV5-6 to TRBJ2-1, with 7 bases fitting TRBD2. CDR1 and CDR2 (germline): SGHDT, YYEEEE. This CDR3 region has 15 residues. V was pared by 1 base and J by 4 bases, with 5 bases of the junction left unmatched. The CDR3 DNA sequence: TGTGCCAGCAGCTTGACCGGGACTACATACAATGAGCAGTTCTTC. Its translation: CASSLTGTTYNEQFF.

The V call is TRBV27, the J call TRBJ2-7, with D tentatively TRBD2 (5 bases). The CDR3 runs 16 residues. Germline CDR1 is MNHEY and CDR2 is SMNVEV (reference sequence). V shed 3 bases and J shed 2 bases, with 17 bases lying between them. CDR3 protein: CASSLSGLTNPYEQYF. For the CDR3, the DNA is TGTGCCAGCAGTTTGAGCGGCCTCACGAACCCCTACGAGCAGTACTTC.

This clone was found once. The chain carries TRBV19 and TRBJ1-5; TRBD1 matches 9 bases. Germline CDR1 reads LNHDA; CDR2 reads SQIVND (reference sequence). V lost 0 bases, J lost 6 bases, and 9 bases stayed unmatched. CDR3 length: 17 residues. CDR3: CASSIEEGQGPPQPQHF. For the CDR3, the DNA is TGTGCCAGTAGTATAGAGGAGGGACAGGGCCCCCCTCAGCCCCAGCATTTT.

The chain carries TRBV15 and TRBJ2-7, with a possible D match to TRBD2 (5 bases). The CDR3 spans 13 residues. Germline V gene data show CDR1 as LNHNV and CDR2 as YYDKDF (reference sequence). Trimming left V 5 bases short and J 7 bases short, with 15 bases between. The CDR3 sequence: CATSGGWEWEQYF. In DNA form, the CDR3 reads TGTGCCACCAGCGGTGGGTGGGAGTGGGAGCAGTACTTC.